These 22 T cell receptor beta chains were sequenced from one sample in a study of response to subunit inactivated influenza vaccine. Each CDR3 protein is one row after TCRdb ran MiXCR on the RT-PCR reads. This table has about 180,000 distinct CDR3 sequences, about 10% appearing once. Sequences were derived from CD8+ T cells sorted from PBMCs, sampled less than 30 months after vaccination. These receptors all stem from a man aged 50-75 years who received an inactivated influenza vaccine.

A few counts support this clonotype. The chain couples TRBV20-1 to TRBJ2-5, with 16 positions matching TRBD2. V lost 5 bases, J lost 5 bases, and 8 bases stayed unmatched. The CDR3 runs 16 residues. CDR1 is DFQATT and CDR2 is SNEGSKA in the germline V gene (reference sequence). The DNA for the CDR3 is TGCAGTGCTGTACCGGGACTAGCGGGAGGGCCGGAGACCCAGTACTTC. Protein product: CSAVPGLAGGPETQYF.

This clonotype has at least ten counts. The DNA for the CDR3 is TGCGCCAGCAGCCTCTGGACAGGGGCAAATGAGCAGTTCTTC. It translates to CASSLWTGANEQFF. The chain combines TRBV5-1 with TRBJ2-1; 9 bases align to TRBD1. This CDR3 has 14 amino acids. Germline assignment: CDR1 SGHRS and CDR2 YFSETQ. V shed 4 bases and J 7 bases; nucleotides not matched to a gene: 6. The whole variable domain, remainder taken from reference TRBV5-1 and TRBJ2-1, is KAGVTQTPRYLIKTRGQQVTLSCSPISGHRSVSWYQQTPGQGLQFLFEYFSETQRNKGNFPGRFSGRQFSNSRSEMNVSTLELGDSALYLCASSLWTGANEQFFGPGTRLTVL.

In this sample, this clonotype is medium-sized. The chain links TRBV24-1 to TRBJ2-1, with D possibly called TRBD1 or TRBD2 (5 bases each). The CDR3 has 16 amino acids. With 5 bases removed from V and 0 bases from J, the gap between germline ends came to 13 bases. Germline-derived CDR1 and CDR2 are KGHDR and SFDVKD. The CDR3 nucleotides read TGTGCCACCAGTGCCGGGGCTCGAAGCTCCTACAATGAGCAGTTCTTC. This gives the protein CATSAGARSSYNEQFF.

Regarding this clonotype: This may arise from a read error, as a much more abundant clone is one base away. This sequence joins TRBV6-1 and TRBJ2-3, with D possibly TRBD1 on 5 matching bases. Germline V CDR1 and CDR2: MNHNS, SASEGT. Trimming took off 6 bases at V and 1 base at J, with 11 bases between the two ends. The CDR3 is 14 amino acids. The CDR3, as DNA: TGTGCCAGCAGACCGAGCAGGGGCACAGATACGCAGTATTTT. Translated: CASRPSRGTDTQYF.

The chain has TRBV11-2 and TRBJ2-1; possibly TRBD2 for D (5 bases). Trimming pared 7 bases from V and 9 bases from J, leaving 25 bases between. CDR1 and CDR2 from the germline V gene are SGHAT and FQNNGV. The CDR3 loop spans 16 amino acids. CDR3: CASNPARGFGTSEQFF. The CDR3 DNA reads TGTGCCAGCAATCCCGCTCGAGGGTTTGGTACAAGTGAGCAGTTCTTC.

This clonotype has just a few counts. This chain uses TRBV19 with TRBJ2-5; 11 bases line up with TRBD2. The V gene's germline CDR1 is LNHDA and CDR2 SQIVND (reference sequence). The CDR3 extends over 15 amino acids. V lost 6 bases and J lost 5; bases outside the gene matches: 8. CDR3 nucleotides: TGTGCCAGTAGCAAACTAGCGGGGGAGATTGAGACCCAGTACTTC. As protein: CASSKLAGEIETQYF.

This clonotype has more than one count but fewer than ten. The genes are TRBV4-2 and TRBJ2-5; a weak D match, TRBD2 (6 bases). Germline values: CDR1 LGHNA, CDR2 YNFKEQ. Trimming took 0 bases from V and 5 from J, leaving 19 bases between them. The CDR3 loop spans 17 amino acids. The CDR3 here is CASSQDGGVAAWETQYF. CDR3 in DNA: TGTGCCAGCAGCCAAGATGGAGGGGTAGCTGCGTGGGAGACCCAGTACTTC.

This clonotype was observed at least ten times. This chain uses TRBV6-5 with TRBJ2-2; D remains ambiguous. V shed 4 bases and J shed 2 bases, with 14 bases lying between them. CDR1 MNHEY and CDR2 SVGAGI come from the germline V gene. The CDR3 spans 16 residues. The CDR3 is CASSSDSAPNTGELFF. The CDR3 DNA sequence: TGTGCCAGCAGTTCCGACTCCGCTCCCAACACCGGGGAGCTGTTTTTT.

This sequence joins TRBV15 and TRBJ2-1; D is perhaps TRBD1 or TRBD2 (5 bases each). Germline V lookup: CDR1 LNHNV, CDR2 YYDKDF (reference sequence). V was shortened by 5 bases and J by 11 bases, with 19 bases between the two germline ends. This CDR3 contains 14 residues. CDR3 amino acids: CATSEKTGTRKQFF. DNA for the CDR3: TGTGCCACCAGCGAAAAAACCGGGACCCGAAAGCAGTTCTTC.

V gene TRBV29-1 combines with J gene TRBJ2-1, with D tentatively TRBD1 (6 bases). V lost 6 bases to trimming and J lost 4 bases, with 13 bases between them. The CDR3 contains 13 residues. Germline CDR1 and CDR2: SQVTM and ANQGSEA. The CDR3 DNA reads TGCAGCGTCCACCAGACAGGTTACAATGAGCAGTTCTTC. It codes for CSVHQTGYNEQFF.

The chain employs TRBV27 and TRBJ2-7; TRBD1 agrees at 9 bases. The V gene's germline CDR1 is MNHEY and CDR2 SMNVEV (reference sequence). This CDR3 has 19 amino acids. J gave up 0 bases and V 2 bases, and 14 bases lay outside the gene matches. DNA for the CDR3: TGTGCCAGCAGTTTAGTGATCCCCGGGACAGGGTTGTCCTCCTACGAGCAGTACTTC. This sequence encodes CASSLVIPGTGLSSYEQYF.

This clonotype came up many times. This chain connects TRBV7-9 to TRBJ2-5, with D unresolved. The V and J ends lost 2 bases and 2 bases respectively, with 9 bases between them. Germline V gene lookup returns CDR1 SEHNR and CDR2 FQNEAQ (reference sequence). This CDR3 comprises 14 residues. The CDR3 spells CASSLSAEQETQYF. The CDR3 coding sequence is TGTGCCAGCAGCTTAAGTGCGGAACAAGAGACCCAGTACTTC. Drawing the rest from reference TRBV7-9 and TRBJ2-5, the complete variable domain is DTGVSQNPRHKITKRGQNVTFRCDPISEHNRLYWYRQTLGQGPEFLTYFQNEAQLEKSRLLSDRFSAERPKGSFSTLEIQRTEQGDSAMYLCASSLSAEQETQYFGPGTRLLVL.

The V and J genes are TRBV9 and TRBJ2-3, with 7 bases fitting TRBD1. J gave up 0 bases and V 3 bases, and 7 bases lay outside the gene matches. The CDR3 runs 16 residues. Germline V CDR1 and CDR2: SGDLS, YYNGEE. CDR3 residues: CASSEQGLTSTDTQYF. The DNA for the CDR3 is TGTGCCAGCAGCGAACAGGGGTTAACTAGCACAGATACGCAGTATTTT.

The V gene is TRBV19, the J gene TRBJ2-1; weak D call: TRBD1 (6 bases). This CDR3 has 13 amino acids. Between the trimmed V and J ends, which lost 7 bases and 15 bases, there was a span of 22 bases. Per the germline V gene, CDR1 is LNHDA and CDR2 is SQIVND (reference sequence). The CDR3 here is CASTPGVRTGVFF. The CDR3 DNA sequence: TGTGCCAGTACCCCAGGGGTTAGAACTGGAGTGTTCTTC.

There are a few counts of this clonotype. The chain recombines TRBV5-1 with TRBJ2-7, with 8 bases fitting TRBD1. The CDR3 contains 15 residues. Unmatched junction bases numbered 11, after V lost 4 bases and J lost 5 bases. Per germline, CDR1 SGHRS and CDR2 YFSETQ. CDR3 bases: TGCGCCAGCAGCCCTGGACAGGGAACGACGGACGAGCAGTACTTC. Translating it yields CASSPGQGTTDEQYF. The complete variable domain, with remaining parts taken from reference TRBV5-1 and TRBJ2-7, reads KAGVTQTPRYLIKTRGQQVTLSCSPISGHRSVSWYQQTPGQGLQFLFEYFSETQRNKGNFPGRFSGRQFSNSRSEMNVSTLELGDSALYLCASSPGQGTTDEQYFGPGTRLTVT.

This clonotype came up a few times. The genes are TRBV4-2 and TRBJ2-1, with D perhaps matching TRBD2 (5 bases). This CDR3 spans 17 amino acids. CDR1 and CDR2 from the germline V gene are LGHNA and YNFKEQ. V shed 0 bases and J shed 0 bases, with 12 bases lying between them. The CDR3 region is CASSQEERLSSYNEQFF. DNA of the CDR3: TGTGCCAGCAGCCAAGAAGAGCGGCTAAGCTCCTACAATGAGCAGTTCTTC.

This sequence joins TRBV25-1 and TRBJ2-2; D not resolved. This CDR3 comprises 17 residues. The ends were cut back, 2 bases at V and 3 bases at J, with 16 bases in the middle. Germline values: CDR1 MGHDK, CDR2 SYGVNS. CDR3 sequence reads: CASSEPPSDRDTGELFF. CDR3 nucleotides: TGTGCCAGCAGTGAACCCCCAAGTGATAGGGACACCGGGGAGCTGTTTTTT.

The genes are TRBV13 and TRBJ2-3; 11 positions agree with TRBD2. The V gene's germline CDR1 is PRHDT and CDR2 FYEKMQ (reference sequence). Trimming at V came to 5 bases and at J to 0 bases, leaving 7 bases not matched to a gene. This CDR3 contains 17 residues. DNA of the CDR3: TGTGCCAGCAGCCTCCAACTAGCGGGAGCTAGCACAGATACGCAGTATTTT. Translation gives CASSLQLAGASTDTQYF.

This clonotype showed up many times. The chain joins TRBV29-1 to TRBJ2-5; TRBD2 matches at 14 bases. Unmatched junction bases numbered 3, after V lost 7 bases and J lost 2 bases. The germline gives CDR1 SQVTM, CDR2 ANQGSEA. CDR3 length equals 14 residues. This CDR3 reads CSAWTSGGQETQYF. The CDR3 DNA sequence: TGCAGCGCTTGGACTAGCGGGGGGCAAGAGACCCAGTACTTC.

This clonotype appeared many times. The chain has TRBV5-5 and TRBJ2-2; D perhaps matches TRBD2 (7 bases). Trimming cost V 2 bases and J 3 bases, with 14 bases left between them. The CDR3 loop spans 16 amino acids. Germline V lookup: CDR1 SGHKS, CDR2 YYEKEE (reference sequence). CDR3 nucleotides: TGTGCCAGCAGCTTCCCCGGGGGGCTGGACACCGGGGAGCTGTTTTTT. Its protein product is CASSFPGGLDTGELFF. Full variable domain (outside the CDR3, taken from reference TRBV5-5 and TRBJ2-2): DAGVTQSPTHLIKTRGQQVTLRCSPISGHKSVSWYQQVLGQGPQFIFQYYEKEERGRGNFPDRFSARQFPNYSSELNVNALLLGDSALYLCASSFPGGLDTGELFFGEGSRLTVL.

This clonotype appeared a few times. The gene calls are TRBV11-2 and TRBJ2-7; the D gene is possibly TRBD1 (5 bases). V lost 6 bases, J lost 4 bases, and 10 bases lay in between. Germline V CDR1 and CDR2: SGHAT, FQNNGV. The CDR3 spans 12 residues. CDR3 region: CASRPTAYEQYF. For the CDR3, the DNA is TGTGCCAGCAGACCGACAGCTTACGAGCAGTACTTC.

This clonotype was seen a few times. The chain joins TRBV29-1 to TRBJ2-7; D ambiguous. V was cut by 5 bases and J by 8 bases, with 10 bases left in between. The germline gives CDR1 SQVTM, CDR2 ANQGSEA. The CDR3 has 10 amino acids. CDR3 in DNA: TGCAGCGTTCTCGACGCCAAGCAGTACTTC. Translating it yields CSVLDAKQYF.